Each of the 8 T cell receptor beta chains below was sequenced from the same sample in a study of blood T cell repertoires in COVID-19 (TCRdb year 2020). The method was the immunoSEQ multiplex PCR assay. TCRdb holds this immuneACCESS table with in-frame rearrangements only. Some clones are missing; in checked studies, unresolved V genes explain under half, and the rest has no known cause. Counted in this sample were about 270,000 clones; 85% to 90% of them appeared once. 2% to 2.5% of the sample is held by the ten biggest clonotypes. The sequencing sample was made of PBMCs or T cells enriched from blood (not recorded which). The receptor set was obtained from a woman under 30 who had recovered from COVID-19.

V is TRBV6-5 and J is TRBJ1-2, with D possibly TRBD1 on 5 matching bases. Trimming removed 6 bases at V and 0 bases at J, with 11 bases between. Looked up from germline, CDR1 is MNHEY and CDR2 is SVGAGI. The CDR3 is 14 residues long. The CDR3 nucleotides read TGTGCCAGCAGACCCCCGACAGCTAACTATGGCTACACCTTC. This encodes CASRPPTANYGYTF.

This chain links TRBV5-1 with TRBJ2-1; 7 bases match TRBD2. The germline CDR1 and CDR2 sequences are SGHRS and YFSETQ. V shed 4 bases and J 6 bases; nucleotides not matched to a gene: 7. The CDR3 consists of 14 residues. As DNA, the CDR3 is TGCGCCAGCAGCCCAGTCACGGGGGGCAATGAGCAGTTCTTC. This gives the protein CASSPVTGGNEQFF. The full variable domain, with the rest looked up from reference TRBV5-1 and TRBJ2-1, is KAGVTQTPRYLIKTRGQQVTLSCSPISGHRSVSWYQQTPGQGLQFLFEYFSETQRNKGNFPGRFSGRQFSNSRSEMNVSTLELGDSALYLCASSPVTGGNEQFFGPGTRLTVL.

Only a few counts were recorded for this clone. J is TRBJ1-2 and V is TRBV12-3 or TRBV12-4; the match to TRBD1 covers 8 bases. The junction had 0 bases not matched to a gene; V was cut back by 4 bases and J by 2 bases. There are 13 residues in the CDR3. The CDR3 is CASSSGGNYGYTF. CDR3 nucleotide sequence: TGTGCCAGCAGTTCAGGGGGCAACTATGGCTACACCTTC.

This clone has only a few counts. The same CDR3 is also encoded by other DNA sequences in this sample. This sequence joins TRBV27 and TRBJ1-2; D possibly corresponds to TRBD1 (6 bases). V shed 2 bases and J shed 2 bases, with 6 bases lying between them. The CDR3 is made up of 13 amino acids. The germline gives CDR1 MNHEY, CDR2 SMNVEV (reference sequence). The CDR3 sequence is CASSLQGNYGYTF. CDR3 nucleotide sequence: TGTGCCAGCAGTTTACAGGGGAACTATGGCTACACCTTC.

This rearrangement joins TRBV2 to TRBJ1-2; D unclear. The germline V and J ends were trimmed by 8 bases and 7 bases, with 17 bases remaining between them. Germline CDR1 SNHLY, CDR2 FYNNEI. This CDR3 contains 13 residues. The CDR3 loop reads CASGGLNVGGYTF. The CDR3 DNA sequence: TGTGCCAGCGGAGGGTTGAATGTTGGTGGCTACACCTTC.

The rearrangement joins TRBV19 to TRBJ1-1; tentatively, D is TRBD1 (6 bases). Trimming took 9 bases from V and 5 from J, leaving 19 bases between them. CDR3 size: 14 residues. Germline CDR1 reads LNHDA; CDR2 reads SQIVND (reference sequence). This CDR3 reads CASAVSGGGTEAFF. CDR3 bases: TGTGCCAGCGCTGTCTCGGGGGGCGGAACTGAAGCTTTCTTT.

This rearrangement joins TRBV12-5 to TRBJ2-1; 8 positions match TRBD1. J lost 3 bases, V lost 3 bases, and 10 bases had no gene match. There are 17 residues in the CDR3. CDR1 is LGHNT, CDR2 FRNRAP, per germline. CDR3 sequence reads: CASGFLLRTGIYNEQFF. DNA of the CDR3: TGTGCTAGTGGTTTTCTCCTACGGACAGGGATCTACAATGAGCAGTTCTTC.

The rearrangement joins TRBV20-1 to TRBJ1-2, with 7 bases lining up with TRBD1. The CDR3 is 14 amino acids. The germline V gene encodes CDR1 DFQATT and CDR2 SNEGSKA (reference sequence). J gave up 4 bases and V 3 bases, and 8 bases lay outside the gene matches. The CDR3 DNA reads as TGCAGTGCTAGTGAAGGGGGCCGGTTCTATGGCTACACCTTC. Translation: CSASEGGRFYGYTF.